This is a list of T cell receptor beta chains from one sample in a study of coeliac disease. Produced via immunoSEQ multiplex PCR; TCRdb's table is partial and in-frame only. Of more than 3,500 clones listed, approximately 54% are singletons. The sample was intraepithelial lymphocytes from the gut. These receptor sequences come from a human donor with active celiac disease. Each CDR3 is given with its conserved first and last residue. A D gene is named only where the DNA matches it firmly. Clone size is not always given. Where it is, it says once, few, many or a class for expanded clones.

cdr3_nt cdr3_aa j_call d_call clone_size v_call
TGTGCCAGCAGTTTAGGCCGACAGGTTTCTCCTGAAGCTTTCTTT CASSLGRQVSPEAFF TRBJ1-1 - - TRBV27
TGCAGCGTTTGGACTAATACGCAGTATTTT CSVWTNTQYF TRBJ2-3 - - TRBV29-1
TGTGCCAGCAGCTTGGGAGCGGGAGATGAGCAGTTCTTC CASSLGAGDEQFF TRBJ2-1 TRBD2 - TRBV7-9
TGTGCCAGCAGGGAGGGGCTAGCGATCGATGAGCAGTTCTTC CASREGLAIDEQFF TRBJ2-1 - - TRBV2
TGCGCCAGCAGCCAAGGGACTAGCGGACAAGAGACCCAGTACTTC CASSQGTSGQETQYF TRBJ2-5 TRBD2 once TRBV4-1
TGTGCCAGCAGCCTTCCGGGACTAGCGGGAGGGCCGCGCGAGCAGTACTTC CASSLPGLAGGPREQYF TRBJ2-7 TRBD2 - TRBV27
TGTGCCACCTTAGCGAACACCTACGAGCAGTACTTC CATLANTYEQYF TRBJ2-7 - - TRBV10-3
TGTGCCAGCATCCCCCTAAAAACAGGGTCGTGGTGGAGCAATCAGCCCCAGCATTTT CASIPLKTGSWWSNQPQHF TRBJ1-5 - few TRBV28
TGTGCCAGCATGCCGGGAAACAATGAGCAGTTCTTC CASMPGNNEQFF TRBJ2-1 - - TRBV27
TGTGCCAGCAGCTCCCTTTGGTTATGGAGCACTGAAGCTTTCTTT CASSSLWLWSTEAFF TRBJ1-1 - - TRBV7-9
TGTGCCAGCAGCTTCCAGACCTCGGGGACAGGGGGCGCATACAATGAGCAGTTCTTC CASSFQTSGTGGAYNEQFF TRBJ2-1 TRBD1 - TRBV7-4
TGTGCCAGCAGCTCAAGGGGACTAGCGGGGGAGACCCAGTACTTC CASSSRGLAGETQYF TRBJ2-5 TRBD2 few TRBV7-6
TGTGCCAGGCAGACACGGACAGATACGCAGTATTTT CARQTRTDTQYF TRBJ2-3 - - TRBV2
TGTGCCAGCAGCAAGGGGACAGGGGACAGAGATACGCAGTATTTT CASSKGTGDRDTQYF TRBJ2-3 TRBD1 - TRBV7-3
TGTGCCAGCAGATTGACTAGCCGAGCGGCAGATACGCAGTATTTT CASRLTSRAADTQYF TRBJ2-3 TRBD2 once TRBV6-5
TGCGCCAGTATACAGGGAGAGGGGTACGAGCAGTACTTC CASIQGEGYEQYF TRBJ2-7 - few TRBV10-1
TGCGCCAGCAGCTTGACGGACAGAACGAACACTGAAGCTTTCTTT CASSLTDRTNTEAFF TRBJ1-1 - - TRBV5-1
TGTGCCAGCAGTGGAAAGGCGGGACAGTTAAACGAGCAGTACTTC CASSGKAGQLNEQYF TRBJ2-7 - - TRBV6-1
TGTGCCAGCAGCTTGGGGCAGGAAAACACCGGGGAGCTGTTTTTT CASSLGQENTGELFF TRBJ2-2 - - TRBV7-9
TGTGCCAGCAGCGTAGGAGGGGAGCAGTACTTC CASSVGGEQYF TRBJ2-7 - - TRBV9
TGCGCCAGCAGCCAAGGAATCGGGGAGCAGTACTTC CASSQGIGEQYF TRBJ2-7 - few TRBV4-1
TGCGCCAGCAGCCAAGGGTCCAGCGGGAGCTACGAGCAGTACTTC CASSQGSSGSYEQYF TRBJ2-7 TRBD2 - TRBV4-1
TGTGCCAGCAGAAAAGGCGGGAAAAACATTCAGTACTTC CASRKGGKNIQYF TRBJ2-4 - - TRBV28
TGTGCCAGCAGCATAACTAGCGGAGAACCTAATAGGCAGTACTTC CASSITSGEPNRQYF TRBJ2-7 TRBD2 - TRBV9
TGTGCTGGGCACAGAGGGACAGGCGCCTACGAGCAGTACTTC CAGHRGTGAYEQYF TRBJ2-7 TRBD1 - TRBV12-5
TGTGCCATCGAACAGGGATCTGATCAGCCCCAGCATTTT CAIEQGSDQPQHF TRBJ1-5 - - TRBV28
TGTGCCAGCAGTCAGCGTTTGAGCTCCTACGAGCAGTACTTC CASSQRLSSYEQYF TRBJ2-7 - few TRBV6-6
TGTGCCAGCAGATTACCAACGGGAGGGCCCTGGGAGCAGTACTTC CASRLPTGGPWEQYF TRBJ2-7 TRBD2 few TRBV27
TGTGCCAGCAGCTTGGTACAGAGCAACACCGGGGAGCTGTTTTTT CASSLVQSNTGELFF TRBJ2-2 - - TRBV5-5
TGTGCCATCATTGGGACAGGCAATGGCTACACCTTC CAIIGTGNGYTF TRBJ1-2 TRBD1 - TRBV10-3
TGTGCCTGGAAGGTACAGGGACAAGAGACCCAGTACTTC CAWKVQGQETQYF TRBJ2-5 - - TRBV30
TGTGCCAGCAGCTTAGCGGGCAGGGTGAAATATGGCTACACCTTC CASSLAGRVKYGYTF TRBJ1-2 - - TRBV7-9
TGTGCCAGAAGCTTAGGGACAGGGGTAGATACGCAGTATTTT CARSLGTGVDTQYF TRBJ2-3 - - TRBV7-5
TGTGCCAGCAGTAAACTACGCGGGGGGGGACAAAGCTCCTACGAGCAGTACTTC CASSKLRGGGQSSYEQYF TRBJ2-7 TRBD2 - TRBV27
TGTGCCAGCAGCCTCCTAGCCCACCCCGGATACGAGCAGTACTTC CASSLLAHPGYEQYF TRBJ2-7 - - TRBV11-2
TGTGCCAGCAGCTCTCTGGGAGGTTCCACCTACAATGAGCAGTTCTTC CASSSLGGSTYNEQFF TRBJ2-1 - - TRBV11-2
TGTGCCAGCAGCGATACCGGGACAGCGTACAATGAGCAGTTCTTC CASSDTGTAYNEQFF TRBJ2-1 TRBD1 - TRBV5-5
TGTGCCAGTCGTCAAAACCCGACAGGACAAGAGACCCAGTACTTC CASRQNPTGQETQYF TRBJ2-5 - once TRBV7-8
TGTGCCAGCAGCTTTGGGAGCTCCTACAATGAGCAGTTCTTC CASSFGSSYNEQFF TRBJ2-1 - - TRBV5-6
TGTGCCATCAGTGAGATGACCCCGGGATATGGGGGCACAGATACGCAGTATTTT CAISEMTPGYGGTDTQYF TRBJ2-3 - - TRBV10-3
TGCGCCAGCAGCTTGGAGGGACTAGCGGTCCAGCAGTTCTTC CASSLEGLAVQQFF TRBJ2-1 TRBD2 - TRBV5-1
TGCGCCAGCAGCCCCGGGCAGGGGGCCTACGGCTACACCTTC CASSPGQGAYGYTF TRBJ1-2 TRBD1 large TRBV5-1
TGTGCCAGCAGTTGGGACTCCCCTGAAGCTTTCTTT CASSWDSPEAFF TRBJ1-1 - once TRBV28
TGTGCCAGCAGTCTCTGGACAGCCCGCTACGAGCAGTACTTC CASSLWTARYEQYF TRBJ2-7 - - TRBV6-1
TGTGCCAGCAGCCAAGACGGTAAGCAGCCCCAGCATTTT CASSQDGKQPQHF TRBJ1-5 - - TRBV4-2
TGTGCCAGCAGCGACCCCGGGTCTAACTTGGATACGCAGTATTTT CASSDPGSNLDTQYF TRBJ2-3 - - TRBV9